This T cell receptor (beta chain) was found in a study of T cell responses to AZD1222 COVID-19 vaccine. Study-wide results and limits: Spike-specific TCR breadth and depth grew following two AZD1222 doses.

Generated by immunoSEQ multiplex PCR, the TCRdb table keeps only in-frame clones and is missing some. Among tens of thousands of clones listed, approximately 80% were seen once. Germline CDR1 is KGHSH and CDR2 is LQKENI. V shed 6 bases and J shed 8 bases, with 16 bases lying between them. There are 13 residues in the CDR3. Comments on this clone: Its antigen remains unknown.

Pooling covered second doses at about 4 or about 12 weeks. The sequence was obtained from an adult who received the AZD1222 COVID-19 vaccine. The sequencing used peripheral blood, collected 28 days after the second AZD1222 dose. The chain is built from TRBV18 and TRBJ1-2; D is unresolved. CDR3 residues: CASSYEQGGGYTF. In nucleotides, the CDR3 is TGTGCCAGCTCTTATGAGCAAGGCGGAGGCTACACCTTC.